The present T cell receptor (beta chain) was sequenced within a study of beta chain features in type 1 diabetes. Study background: Patients were similar to healthy donors in age and gender (as well as in cell yields).

This clone was seen a few times. The antigen is undetermined. Donors contributed one heparinised blood draw apiece, averaging about 116 mL. Since all of the isolated RNA was reverse transcribed, expressed TCRB transcripts were what got sequenced. There were about 3.6 million reads on average in the naive, central memory and regulatory T cell samples. The method was immunoSEQ multiplex PCR; TCRdb's version includes in-frame clones alone and lacks a portion of them. The sample holds 360,000 or so clones, about 20% seen once. Findings and limits, study-wide: Moderate but significant shortening of TCRB CDR3s was recorded in all four CD4+ subsets from Type 1 diabetes patients.

V lost 2 bases to trimming and J lost 1 base, with 8 bases between them. The V gene's germline CDR1 is SGHVS and CDR2 FNYEAQ. This CDR3 has 14 amino acids. The sequenced sample was naive CD4+ T cells from blood. The receptor comes from a woman aged 18-29 years in good health. The chain has TRBV7-6 and TRBJ2-5, with D maybe TRBD1 (6 bases). The CDR3, as DNA: TGTGCCAGCAGCTTACAGGACAGCCAAGAGACCCAGTACTTC. Amino acid sequence: CASSLQDSQETQYF.